The present entry profiles one T cell receptor beta chain with its context. This may stem from a read error, because a much larger clone lies one nucleotide away. TCRdb re-called the PCR reads with MiXCR, one entry per CDR3 protein. The table shows almost 20,000 distinct CDR3 sequences, with approximately 40% occurring only once. These data originate in a study of tumor-infiltrating lymphocytes in oesophageal squamous cell carcinoma. This receptor was identified in a male donor with esophageal squamous cell carcinoma. Sequenced sample: esophageal tumor tissue.

The CDR3 reads CASSGISYEQYF. The CDR3 nucleotides are TGTGCCAGCAGTGGCATTTCCTACGAGCAGTACTTC. The chain couples TRBV2 to TRBJ2-7; D uncertain. V lost 4 bases to trimming and J lost 1 base, with 5 bases between them. Germline lookup yields CDR1 SNHLY and CDR2 FYNNEI. CDR3 length equals 12 residues. The full variable domain, completed using reference TRBV2 and TRBJ2-7, is EPEVTQTPSHQVTQMGQEVILRCVPISNHLYFYWYRQILGQKVEFLVSFYNNEISEKSEIFDDQFSVERPDGSNFTLKIRSTKLEDSAMYFCASSGISYEQYFGPGTRLTVT.